Each of the 26 T cell receptor beta chains below was sequenced from the same sample in a study of T cell responses to AZD1222 COVID-19 vaccine. Method: immunoSEQ multiplex PCR; TCRdb's copy keeps in-frame clones and lacks some. The sample holds approximately 130,000 clones; over 90% are singletons and the top ten take about 0.91%. The sequencing here drew on peripheral blood, taken on day 0 of AZD1222 vaccination. The receptor source for this set is an adult in good health.

The chain is built from TRBV5-4 and TRBJ2-3, with unresolved D. Germline loops: CDR1 SGHNT, CDR2 YYREEE (reference sequence). V was trimmed by 2 bases and J by 2 bases, leaving 9 bases between them. The CDR3 is 14 amino acids. CDR3 bases: TGTGCCAGCAGCTTCGACTCCGTCACAGATACGCAGTATTTT. Translation gives CASSFDSVTDTQYF.

The J gene is TRBJ1-2, the V gene TRBV12-3 or TRBV12-4; 7 nucleotides align to TRBD1. Losses at the gene ends were 8 bases for V and 8 bases for J; bases not matched to a gene: 11. This CDR3 is 13 amino acids long. CDR3 coding DNA: TGTGCCAGCGACACAGGGGAATCGGGCGGCTACACCTTC. Encoded protein: CASDTGESGGYTF.

The rearrangement uses TRBV7-2 and TRBJ1-1; D gene uncertain. The ends were cut back, 5 bases at V and 6 bases at J, with 16 bases in the middle. Germline CDR1 SGHTA, CDR2 FQGNSA. The CDR3 spans 14 residues. CDR3 nucleotide sequence: TGTGCCAGCAGCCTGTCGGGGTGGCGGGCTGAAGCTTTCTTT. This codes for CASSLSGWRAEAFF.

The chain joins TRBV7-8 to TRBJ1-2; 7 bases line up with TRBD1. Germline V gene sequence: CDR1 SGHVS, CDR2 FQNEAQ. The CDR3 contains 17 residues. After removal of 1 base from V and 0 bases from J, the junction contained 8 bases not matched to a gene. The chain's CDR3 is CASSLVPGQAANYGYTF. CDR3 nucleotides: TGTGCCAGCAGCTTAGTCCCCGGACAGGCAGCTAACTATGGCTACACCTTC. The complete variable domain, with remaining parts taken from reference TRBV7-8 and TRBJ1-2, reads GAGVSQSPRYKVAKRGQDVALRCDPISGHVSLFWYQQALGQGPEFLTYFQNEAQLDKSGLPSDRFFAERPEGSVSTLKIQRTQQEDSAVYLCASSLVPGQAANYGYTFGSGTRLTVV.

The table lists this clone with a count of one. This chain joins TRBV9 and TRBJ1-6, with 7 bases lining up with TRBD1. The ends lost 0 bases at V and 7 bases at J; junction bases unmatched: 1. Germline V gene lookup returns CDR1 SGDLS and CDR2 YYNGEE. The CDR3 has 14 residues. The CDR3, as DNA: TGTGCCAGCAGCGTAGAGACAGGGAATTCACCCCTCCACTTT. It codes for CASSVETGNSPLHF.

The gene calls are TRBV4-1 and TRBJ2-3; D is perhaps TRBD1 (5 bases). Between the trimmed V and J ends, which lost 0 bases and 9 bases, there was a span of 13 bases. Germline assignment: CDR1 MGHRA and CDR2 YSYEKL. The CDR3 runs 14 residues. The chain's CDR3 is CASSQESTGSTQYF. The DNA for the CDR3 is TGCGCCAGCAGCCAAGAATCCACAGGTTCGACGCAGTATTTT.

The chain is built from TRBV19 and TRBJ2-7, with D possibly being TRBD1 or TRBD2 (5 bases each). Germline CDR1 reads LNHDA; CDR2 reads SQIVND (reference sequence). The CDR3 sequence is 17 residues long. The V gene lost 3 bases and the J gene lost 4 bases, with 22 bases spanning the gap. CDR3 region: CASSMGSGTGPRYEQYF. CDR3 bases: TGTGCCAGTAGTATGGGGTCGGGCACGGGGCCACGGTACGAGCAGTACTTC.

The rearrangement joins TRBV6-5 to TRBJ2-1; the match to TRBD1 covers 10 bases. The CDR3 spans 14 residues. V gave up 8 bases and J gave up 2 bases; unmatched junction bases: 3. Germline V gene data show CDR1 as MNHEY and CDR2 as SVGAGI. The CDR3 protein is CASSTGGAYNEQFF. CDR3 sequence (DNA): TGTGCCAGCTCGACAGGGGGCGCCTACAATGAGCAGTTCTTC.

The chain has TRBV27 and TRBJ2-3; TRBD2 agrees at 8 bases. Germline values: CDR1 MNHEY, CDR2 SMNVEV (reference sequence). The CDR3 length is 15 residues. Germline trimming cut 3 bases from V and 7 bases from J; bases unmatched to any gene: 9. CDR3 DNA sequence: TGTGCCAGCAGTTTTCCGAGCGGGGGACTTTATACGCAGTATTTT. Its protein product is CASSFPSGGLYTQYF.

The chain has TRBV6-5 and TRBJ1-6; TRBD1 matches 7 bases. Trimming removed 7 bases from V and 9 bases from J; junction bases left unmatched: 6. There are 13 residues in the CDR3. Looked up from germline, CDR1 is MNHEY and CDR2 is SVGAGI. The CDR3 DNA reads as TGTGCCAGCATGAGGACAGGCATTTCACCCCTCCACTTT. It codes for CASMRTGISPLHF.

The chain employs TRBV7-2 and TRBJ1-2; D not resolved. The germline V gene encodes CDR1 SGHTA and CDR2 FQGNSA. The CDR3 has 15 amino acids. V was cut by 1 base and J by 0 bases, with 9 bases left in between. The CDR3 bases are TGTGCCAGCAGCTTAGTAACAGAGACTAACTATGGCTACACCTTC. This sequence encodes CASSLVTETNYGYTF.

The chain recombines TRBV29-1 with TRBJ1-1, with 9 positions matching TRBD1. There are 15 residues in the CDR3. V shed 4 bases and J 4 bases; nucleotides not matched to a gene: 10. From germline, CDR1 is SQVTM and CDR2 ANQGSEA. The chain's CDR3 is CSVGRTGGAFTEAFF. The DNA for the CDR3 is TGCAGCGTTGGCCGTACAGGGGGCGCTTTCACTGAAGCTTTCTTT. The entire variable domain, with the rest obtained from reference TRBV29-1 and TRBJ1-1, is as follows: SAVISQKPSRDICQRGTSLTIQCQVDSQVTMMFWYRQQPGQSLTLIATANQGSEATYESGFVIDKFPISRPNLTFSTLTVSNMSPEDSSIYLCSVGRTGGAFTEAFFGQGTRLTVV.

This clone has more than one count but fewer than ten. The CDR3 sequence is CASSRDRDRGGYGYTF. The CDR3 coding sequence is TGTGCCAGCAGTCGAGACCGGGACAGGGGAGGCTATGGCTACACCTTC. The chain is built from TRBV6-6 and TRBJ1-2; 10 bases agree with TRBD1. Trimming removed 5 bases from V and 4 bases from J; junction bases left unmatched: 10. This CDR3 has 16 residues. Looked up from germline, CDR1 is MNHNY and CDR2 is SVGAGI (reference sequence).

V gene TRBV3-1 (or the pseudogene TRBV3-2) combines with J gene TRBJ1-6; D is ambiguous. CDR3 size: 13 residues. Trimming left V 5 bases short and J 7 bases short, with 9 bases between. The V gene's germline CDR1 is LGHDT and CDR2 YNNKEL (reference sequence). The CDR3 sequence: CASSFRGNSPLHF. CDR3 in DNA: TGTGCCAGCAGCTTCCGTGGGAATTCACCCCTCCACTTT.

Concerning this clone: The sample carries other DNA sequences with the same CDR3. V is TRBV5-1 and J is TRBJ1-2, with 7 bases identical to TRBD1. V dropped 4 bases and J dropped 5; count of bases not matched to a gene: 5. Per the germline V gene, CDR1 is SGHRS and CDR2 is YFSETQ. This CDR3 is 13 amino acids long. CDR3 nucleotides: TGCGCCAGCAGCACAGGGGAGAATTATGGCTACACCTTC. Its translation: CASSTGENYGYTF.

V gene TRBV9 combines with J gene TRBJ2-2; 10 bases line up with TRBD2. V lost 4 bases and J lost 8; bases outside the gene matches: 11. This CDR3 has 16 amino acids. The germline gives CDR1 SGDLS, CDR2 YYNGEE. Here the CDR3 reads CASSPWASGGVGELFF. The CDR3 bases are TGTGCCAGCAGCCCGTGGGCTAGCGGGGGTGTTGGGGAGCTGTTTTTT.

The gene calls are TRBV6-5 and TRBJ1-6; D possibly corresponds to TRBD1 (5 bases). V gave up 5 bases and J gave up 13 bases, with 12 bases separating them. CDR1 is MNHEY, CDR2 SVGAGI, per germline. The CDR3 totals 12 residues. CDR3 in amino acids: CASSRGLWPLHF. In DNA form, the CDR3 reads TGTGCCAGCAGTAGGGGACTCTGGCCCCTCCACTTT.

The V and J genes are TRBV5-1 and TRBJ1-2; 9 bases are a match to TRBD1. V shed 4 bases, J shed 7 bases, and the junction held 14 bases outside the gene matches. This CDR3 has 16 residues. CDR1 and CDR2 (germline): SGHRS, YFSETQ. In DNA form, the CDR3 reads TGCGCCAGCAGCAGGGGACAGGGATTGAGGTCTGGTGGCTACACCTTC. It encodes CASSRGQGLRSGGYTF. Combining the CDR3 with reference TRBV5-1 and TRBJ1-2 gives the whole variable domain KAGVTQTPRYLIKTRGQQVTLSCSPISGHRSVSWYQQTPGQGLQFLFEYFSETQRNKGNFPGRFSGRQFSNSRSEMNVSTLELGDSALYLCASSRGQGLRSGGYTFGSGTRLTVV.

The CDR3 loop is CASSLAGGQGNTEAFF. The CDR3 DNA follows: TGCGCCAGCAGCTTGGCCGGCGGACAGGGCAACACTGAAGCTTTCTTT. This rearrangement joins TRBV5-1 to TRBJ1-1; 8 bases agree with TRBD1. Trimming at V came to 0 bases and at J to 2 bases, leaving 6 bases not matched to a gene. Germline values: CDR1 SGHRS, CDR2 YFSETQ. The CDR3 is made up of 16 amino acids.

The table lists this clone with a count of one. The rearrangement uses TRBV19 and TRBJ1-3; D is uncertain. This CDR3 has 15 residues. The germline V gene has CDR1 LNHDA and CDR2 SQIVND (reference sequence). V lost 5 bases, J lost 1 base, and 12 bases lay in between. CDR3 in amino acids: CASSPYSISGNTIYF. The CDR3 DNA is TGTGCCAGTAGTCCCTACAGCATTTCTGGAAACACCATATATTTT.

The gene calls are TRBV12-5 and TRBJ1-5; 9 bases align to TRBD1. The V and J ends lost 2 bases and 3 bases, in that order; junction bases with no gene match: 5. The germline V gene encodes CDR1 LGHNT and CDR2 FRNRAP. The CDR3 is 16 residues long. The chain's CDR3 is CASGLRGQGNNQPQHF. CDR3 in DNA: TGTGCTAGTGGTTTGAGGGGACAGGGCAACAATCAGCCCCAGCATTTT.

The chain uses TRBV7-3 and TRBJ2-7; D is ambiguous. V was shortened by 4 bases and J by 4 bases, with 11 bases between the two germline ends. Per the germline V gene, CDR1 is SGHTA and CDR2 is FQGTGA. The CDR3 is 13 residues long. CDR3 DNA: TGTGCCAGCAGCTCCCAACCCCAATACGAGCAGTACTTC. This encodes CASSSQPQYEQYF.

This chain connects TRBV7-9 to TRBJ1-2; no clear D gene. CDR3 length: 12 residues. Per germline, CDR1 SEHNR and CDR2 FQNEAQ (reference sequence). Between the trimmed V and J ends, which lost 5 bases and 2 bases, there was a span of 6 bases. CDR3 bases: TGTGCCAGCAGCCTTACGAACTATGGCTACACCTTC. This translates into CASSLTNYGYTF. The entire variable domain, with the rest obtained from reference TRBV7-9 and TRBJ1-2, is as follows: DTGVSQNPRHKITKRGQNVTFRCDPISEHNRLYWYRQTLGQGPEFLTYFQNEAQLEKSRLLSDRFSAERPKGSFSTLEIQRTEQGDSAMYLCASSLTNYGYTFGSGTRLTVV.

This chain connects TRBV6-5 to TRBJ1-1; 8 bases line up with TRBD1. J lost 5 bases, V lost 6 bases, and 5 bases had no gene match. In germline, CDR1 is MNHEY, CDR2 SVGAGI. The CDR3 has 13 residues. The CDR3 bases are TGTGCCAGCAGACGACAGGGGCGGACTGAAGCTTTCTTT. As protein: CASRRQGRTEAFF.

This sequence joins TRBV15 and TRBJ1-6; possible D gene TRBD1, 5 bases. Germline values: CDR1 LNHNV, CDR2 YYDKDF (reference sequence). V shed 4 bases and J shed 3 bases, with 10 bases lying between them. The CDR3 runs to 15 residues. As DNA, the CDR3 is TGTGCCACCAGCAATGACAGATTCTATAATTCACCCCTCCACTTT. Encoded protein: CATSNDRFYNSPLHF. Together with reference TRBV15 and TRBJ1-6, the CDR3 gives the full variable domain: DAMVIQNPRYQVTQFGKPVTLSCSQTLNHNVMYWYQQKSSQAPKLLFHYYDKDFNNEADTPDNFQSRRPNTSFCFLDIRSPGLGDTAMYLCATSNDRFYNSPLHFGNGTRLTVT.

V usage is TRBV10-3 and J usage is TRBJ1-1; tentative D call: TRBD1 (6 bases). Trimming removed 4 bases from V and 6 bases from J, with 12 bases in between. Germline loops: CDR1 ENHRY, CDR2 SYGVKD. The CDR3 totals 13 residues. DNA of the CDR3: TGTGCCATCAGTGGACAGGAGATTTCTGAAGCTTTCTTT. The encoded protein is CAISGQEISEAFF.